This is a list of T cell receptor beta chains from one sample in a study of blood T cells in healthy people across ages. TCRdb analysed the 5' RACE reads with MiXCR anew, one entry per CDR3 protein. The sample shows 890,000 or so distinct CDR3 sequences, around two thirds of them seen only once. The sequenced sample consisted of blood. The receptors were gathered from a man aged 30 to 39 in good health. Each CDR3 is given with its conserved first and last residue. D genes are given only for firm matches. Clone size is not always given. Where it is, it says once, few, many or a class for expanded clones.

>.|15|TRBV5-1|.|TRBJ2-7
CASSLAAGSFNEQYF
TGCGCCAGCAGCTTGGCGGCGGGTAGCTTCAACGAGCAGTACTTC
>.|15|TRBV24-1|.|TRBJ1-4
CATSDTLGGAEKLFF
TGTGCCACCAGTGATACACTTGGTGGGGCCGAAAAACTGTTTTTT
>.|15|TRBV5-1|TRBD1|TRBJ2-3
CASSLDTGGSDTQYF
TGCGCCAGCAGCTTGGATACAGGGGGGTCAGATACGCAGTATTTT
>.|12|TRBV30|.|TRBJ2-3
CAAGPSTDTQYF
TGTGCCGCTGGGCCTAGCACAGATACGCAGTATTTT
>.|13|TRBV20-1|TRBD1|TRBJ2-7
CSFETGGEDEQYF
TGCAGTTTCGAGACAGGGGGAGAGGACGAGCAGTACTTC
>.|15|TRBV6-5|.|TRBJ2-7
CASSYVSGTYYEQYF
TGTGCCAGCAGTTACGTCTCCGGGACCTACTACGAGCAGTACTTC
>few|16|TRBV6-2/TRBV6-3|TRBD2|TRBJ2-1
CASSYESRAGLAGQFF
TGTGCCAGCAGTTACGAATCCCGGGCGGGACTAGCGGGCCAGTTCTTC
>.|16|TRBV7-2|TRBD2|TRBJ2-2
CASGRAFGGGTGELFF
TGTGCCAGCGGCCGGGCTTTCGGGGGGGGCACCGGGGAGCTGTTTTTT
>few|14|TRBV29-1|TRBD1|TRBJ1-1
CSVEPDRANTEAFF
TGCAGCGTTGAACCGGACAGGGCGAACACTGAAGCTTTCTTT
>.|13|TRBV30|TRBD1|TRBJ1-2
CAWRTGGHYGYTF
TGTGCCTGGAGGACAGGGGGCCACTATGGCTACACCTTC
>.|14|TRBV2|TRBD1|TRBJ1-2
CASSEYDRGHGYTF
TGTGCCAGCAGTGAATACGACAGGGGGCATGGCTACACCTTC
>.|16|TRBV4-2|.|TRBJ1-2
CASSQAPTYSPTGYTF
TGTGCCAGCAGCCAAGCCCCGACCTATTCTCCTACTGGCTACACCTTC
>few|15|TRBV9|TRBD1|TRBJ1-2
CASSRGRGHNYGYTF
TGTGCCAGCAGCCGAGGCAGGGGGCACAACTATGGCTACACCTTC
>few|16|TRBV4-2|.|TRBJ2-3
CASSQDLDLGTDTQYF
TGTGCCAGCAGCCAAGATCTCGACTTAGGGACAGATACGCAGTATTTT
>many|13|TRBV4-2|.|TRBJ2-7
CASSQQGAYEQYF
TGCGCCAGCAGCCAACAGGGTGCCTACGAGCAGTACTTC
>.|14|TRBV11-3|.|TRBJ2-7
CASSPGVASYEQYF
TGTGCCAGCAGCCCCGGGGTAGCGTCCTACGAGCAGTACTTC
>.|13|TRBV2|.|TRBJ2-1
CASSEGVPNEQFF
TGTGCCAGCAGTGAAGGAGTTCCGAATGAGCAGTTCTTC
>once|12|TRBV6-4|.|TRBJ1-1
CASRGVGTEAFF
TGTGCCAGCAGAGGGGTTGGGACTGAAGCTTTCTTT
>few|15|TRBV7-2|TRBD1|TRBJ2-4
CASSISTGRQNIQYF
TGTGCCAGCAGCATTTCGACAGGGCGGCAAAACATTCAGTACTTC
>.|16|TRBV9|.|TRBJ1-6
CASSPRWGLYNSPLHF
TGTGCCAGCAGCCCACGGTGGGGTCTTTATAATTCACCCCTCCACTTT
>.|14|TRBV6-1|.|TRBJ2-7
CASSERGRGYEQYF
TGTGCCAGCAGTGAACGGGGCAGGGGCTACGAGCAGTACTTC
>few|13|TRBV6-6|.|TRBJ1-2
CASIEGGNYGYTF
TGTGCCAGCATTGAGGGGGGGAACTATGGCTACACCTTC
>.|18|TRBV6-1|.|TRBJ2-6
CASSELREPLSGANVLTF
TGTGCCAGCAGTGAACTCAGGGAGCCACTCTCTGGGGCCAACGTCCTGACTTTC
>.|13|TRBV29-1|TRBD2|TRBJ2-3
CSVISGATDTQYF
TGCAGCGTTATTAGCGGGGCCACAGATACGCAGTATTTT
>few|14|TRBV4-3|TRBD2|TRBJ2-7
CASSPTGTSWGQYF
TGCGCCAGCAGCCCCACCGGGACTAGCTGGGGGCAGTACTTC
>.|19|TRBV7-2|TRBD1|TRBJ2-4
CASSFSRLAGGLAKNIQYF
TGTGCCAGCAGCTTTTCTCGCCTCGCAGGGGGCTTAGCCAAAAACATTCAGTACTTC